The 8 T cell receptor beta chains below were found in one sample sequenced in a study of blood T cell repertoires in COVID-19. Sequenced by immunoSEQ multiplex PCR; TCRdb stores in-frame clones only, minus some. The sample records some 250,000 clones, over 65% being singletons. Material: peripheral blood. Source of these receptors: a woman over 75 with acute or convalescent COVID-19.

The rearrangement links TRBV12-3 or TRBV12-4 to TRBJ1-1; 7 bases line up with TRBD1. This CDR3 region has 12 residues. The V and J ends lost 6 bases and 7 bases, in that order; junction bases with no gene match: 5. The CDR3 DNA reads as TGTGCCAGCAGAGACCGGGACAGTGAAGCTTTCTTT. Encoded protein: CASRDRDSEAFF.

This clone was picked up a small number of times. This chain joins TRBV5-4 and TRBJ2-2; D is ambiguous. Germline CDR1 reads SGHNT; CDR2 reads YYREEE (reference sequence). V shed 3 bases and J shed 0 bases, with 3 bases lying between them. The CDR3 is made up of 13 amino acids. The CDR3, as DNA: TGTGCCAGCAGCTCAGCGAACACCGGGGAGCTGTTTTTT. Its translation: CASSSANTGELFF.

This clone was seen just once. CDR3 amino acids: CASSLRDRHQPQHF. The CDR3 nucleotides are TGTGCCAGCAGTCTCCGGGACAGACATCAGCCCCAGCATTTT. The V call is TRBV6-6, the J call TRBJ1-5, with TRBD1 matching 7 bases. This CDR3 is 14 amino acids long. J lost 5 bases, V lost 5 bases, and 6 bases had no gene match. Per the germline V gene, CDR1 is MNHNY and CDR2 is SVGAGI (reference sequence).

This chain joins TRBV3-1 (or the pseudogene TRBV3-2) and TRBJ1-6; 10 bases map to TRBD1. The trim removed 0 bases at V and 9 bases at J, leaving 11 bases unmatched. The CDR3 length is 18 residues. Germline CDR1 is LGHDT and CDR2 is YNNKEL (reference sequence). The CDR3 DNA reads as TGTGCCAGCAGCCAAGATAGCCCAACCGGGACAGGGGTTTCACCCCTCCACTTT. Protein: CASSQDSPTGTGVSPLHF.

CDR3 sequence: CASSRSGGTYNEQFF. CDR3 bases: TGTGCCAGCAGCCGGAGCGGGGGGACGTACAATGAGCAGTTCTTC. The chain combines TRBV3-1 (or the pseudogene TRBV3-2) with TRBJ2-1; 9 nucleotides align to TRBD2. V lost 4 bases and J lost 4; bases outside the gene matches: 5. CDR1 and CDR2 from the germline V gene are LGHDT and YNNKEL (reference sequence). The CDR3 loop spans 15 amino acids.

This clone was seen a few times. The chain uses TRBV3-1 (or the pseudogene TRBV3-2) and TRBJ1-1, with D maybe TRBD1 (6 bases). Deletions cut 0 bases from V and 1 base from J, with 12 bases between. The CDR3 runs to 16 residues. The V gene's germline CDR1 is LGHDT and CDR2 YNNKEL (reference sequence). The CDR3 loop is CASSQDWGGPNTEAFF. The CDR3 region has the DNA TGTGCCAGCAGCCAAGATTGGGGGGGCCCGAACACTGAAGCTTTCTTT.

The chain couples TRBV7-2 to TRBJ2-1; possible D gene TRBD2, 6 bases. The CDR3 extends over 15 amino acids. Trimming pared 3 bases from V and 1 base from J, leaving 10 bases between. The germline CDR1 and CDR2 sequences are SGHTA and FQGNSA. Written as DNA, the CDR3 is TGTGCCAGCAGCTTTGGGACTGTTTCCTACAATGAGCAGTTCTTC. Its protein product is CASSFGTVSYNEQFF.

CDR3 coding DNA: TGTGCCAGCAGCCGTAATCCAGGGCCCACAAGCCGTGGAAGCTCCTACAATGAGCAGTTCTTC. Residues: CASSRNPGPTSRGSSYNEQFF. J is TRBJ2-1 and V is TRBV6-6, with a possible D match to TRBD1 (5 bases). V lost 6 bases to trimming and J lost 0 bases, with 30 bases between them. This CDR3 has 21 amino acids. The V gene's germline CDR1 is MNHNY and CDR2 SVGAGI (reference sequence).